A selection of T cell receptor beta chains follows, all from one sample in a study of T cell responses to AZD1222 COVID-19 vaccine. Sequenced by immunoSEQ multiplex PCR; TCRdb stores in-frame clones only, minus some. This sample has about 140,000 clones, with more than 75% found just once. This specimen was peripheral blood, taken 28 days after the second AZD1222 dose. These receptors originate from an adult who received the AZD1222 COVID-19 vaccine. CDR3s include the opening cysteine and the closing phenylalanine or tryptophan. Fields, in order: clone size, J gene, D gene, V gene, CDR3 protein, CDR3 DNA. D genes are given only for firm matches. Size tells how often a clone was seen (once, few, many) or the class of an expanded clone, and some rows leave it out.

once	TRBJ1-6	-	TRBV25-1	CASRTATSSYNSPLHF	TGTGCCAGCAGGACAGCTACGAGCTCCTATAATTCACCCCTCCACTTT
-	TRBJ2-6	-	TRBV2	CATSGSSGANVLTF	TGTGCCACTTCGGGTTCCTCTGGGGCCAACGTCCTGACTTTC
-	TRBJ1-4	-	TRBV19	CASRRKLATNEKLFF	TGTGCCAGTCGCAGGAAATTAGCAACTAATGAAAAACTGTTTTTT
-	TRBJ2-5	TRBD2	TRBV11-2	CASSLVRGASGYQETQYF	TGTGCCAGCAGCTTAGTTCGGGGGGCTAGCGGGTACCAAGAGACCCAGTACTTC
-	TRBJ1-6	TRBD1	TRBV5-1	CASSPWTGGNSPLHF	TGCGCCAGCAGCCCCTGGACAGGAGGGAATTCACCCCTCCACTTT
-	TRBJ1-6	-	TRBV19	CASRTQGSDRNSPLHF	TGTGCCAGTAGGACTCAGGGCTCAGACAGAAATTCACCCCTCCACTTT
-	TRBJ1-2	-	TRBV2	CASSELGIYGYTF	TGTGCCAGCAGTGAATTAGGAATCTATGGCTACACCTTC
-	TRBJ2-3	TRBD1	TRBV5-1	CASSSRQGQDTQYF	TGCGCCAGCAGCTCCCGACAGGGTCAGGATACGCAGTATTTT
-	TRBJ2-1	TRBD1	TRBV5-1	CASSQTGQGYNEQFF	TGCGCCAGCAGCCAAACGGGACAGGGCTACAATGAGCAGTTCTTC
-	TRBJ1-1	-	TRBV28	CASSLYGYTEAFF	TGTGCCAGCAGTTTATACGGGTACACTGAAGCTTTCTTT
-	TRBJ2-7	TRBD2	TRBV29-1	CSAATSASYEQYF	TGCAGCGCTGCTACTAGCGCCTCCTACGAGCAGTACTTC
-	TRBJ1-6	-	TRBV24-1	CATSLRGDSPLHF	TGTGCCACCAGCCTCAGGGGTGATTCACCCCTCCACTTT
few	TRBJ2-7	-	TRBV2	CASMERLSSYEQYF	TGTGCCAGCATGGAAAGGTTGAGCTCCTACGAGCAGTACTTC
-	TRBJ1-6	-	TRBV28	CASRPAGSSYNSPLHF	TGTGCCAGCAGACCCGCAGGGAGCTCCTATAATTCACCCCTCCACTTT
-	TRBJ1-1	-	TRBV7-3	CASSLGGQTTEAFF	TGTGCCAGCAGCTTAGGAGGACAGACCACTGAAGCTTTCTTT
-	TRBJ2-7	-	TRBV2	CASSIGSYEQYF	TGTGCCAGCAGTATAGGCTCCTACGAGCAGTACTTC
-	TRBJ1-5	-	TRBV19	CASSIDSYQPQHF	TGTGCCAGTAGCATCGACAGTTATCAGCCCCAGCATTTT
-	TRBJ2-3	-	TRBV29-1	CSVEGGATDTQYF	TGCAGCGTTGAAGGCGGGGCCACAGATACGCAGTATTTT
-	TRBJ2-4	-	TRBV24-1	CATSDPGLDIQYF	TGTGCCACCAGTGATCCGGGACTTGACATTCAGTACTTC
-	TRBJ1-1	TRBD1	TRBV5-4	CASSYNRGLAFF	TGTGCCAGCAGCTATAACAGGGGGCTGGCTTTCTTT
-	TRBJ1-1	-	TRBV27	CASSVRGRAFF	TGTGCCAGCAGTGTCAGGGGTAGAGCTTTCTTT
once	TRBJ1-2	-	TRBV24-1	CATSDRGDGYTF	TGTGCCACCAGTGATAGAGGAGACGGCTACACCTTC
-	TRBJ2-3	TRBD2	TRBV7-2	CASNIAGGPDTQYF	TGTGCCAGCAACATAGCGGGGGGGCCCGATACGCAGTATTTT
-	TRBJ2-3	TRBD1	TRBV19	CASSIDRQGAPRYF	TGTGCCAGTAGTATAGATAGGCAGGGGGCCCCTCGGTATTTT
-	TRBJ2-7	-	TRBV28	CASSLESKYEQYF	TGTGCCAGCAGTTTAGAATCCAAATACGAGCAGTACTTC
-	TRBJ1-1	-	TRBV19	CASNRLGAQGFGEAFF	TGTGCCAGTAATCGTTTAGGGGCCCAAGGGTTCGGTGAAGCTTTCTTT
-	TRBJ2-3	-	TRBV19	CASSTGRGRTDTQYF	TGTGCCAGTAGTACAGGGCGGGGCCGCACAGATACGCAGTATTTT
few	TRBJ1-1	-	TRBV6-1	CASSEAGRGGTEAFF	TGTGCCAGCAGTGAGGCGGGCAGGGGTGGCACTGAAGCTTTCTTT
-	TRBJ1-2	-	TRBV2	CASSDRGNYGYTF	TGTGCCAGCAGTGACAGGGGAAACTATGGCTACACCTTC
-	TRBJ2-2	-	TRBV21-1	CASSRGTDHRDRVITGELFF	TGTGCCAGCAGCAGGGGGACCGATCACAGGGACAGGGTGATCACCGGGGAGCTGTTTTTT
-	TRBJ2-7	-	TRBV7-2	CASSRWQGIDEQYF	TGTGCCAGCAGCCGGTGGCAGGGAATAGACGAGCAGTACTTC
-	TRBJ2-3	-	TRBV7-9	CASSLSGPRGDTQYF	TGTGCCAGCAGCCTATCCGGACCCCGGGGCGATACGCAGTATTTT
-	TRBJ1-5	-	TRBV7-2	CASSLVSSSNQPQHF	TGTGCCAGCAGCTTAGTTTCGAGTAGCAATCAGCCCCAGCATTTT
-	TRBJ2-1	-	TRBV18	CASSPRQNNEQFF	TGTGCCAGCTCACCCCGGCAAAACAATGAGCAGTTCTTC
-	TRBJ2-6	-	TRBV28	CASSSTHSGANVLTF	TGTGCCAGCAGTTCGACACACTCTGGGGCCAACGTCCTGACTTTC
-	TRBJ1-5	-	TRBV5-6	CASSLGGPARVEHF	TGTGCCAGCAGCTTGGGGGGCCCTGCACGAGTAGAGCATTTT
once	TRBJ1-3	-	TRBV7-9	CASSFRVATGNTIYF	TGTGCCAGCAGCTTCCGGGTTGCGACTGGAAACACCATATATTTT
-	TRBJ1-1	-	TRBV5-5	CASSFGRTENTEAFF	TGTGCCAGCAGCTTTGGGCGGACGGAGAACACTGAAGCTTTCTTT
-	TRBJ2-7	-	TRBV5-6	CASSPGPSGSYEQYF	TGTGCCAGCAGCCCGGGGCCCAGCGGATCCTACGAGCAGTACTTC
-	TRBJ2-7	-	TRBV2	CASSVLGYEQYF	TGTGCCAGCAGTGTATTGGGTTACGAGCAGTACTTC
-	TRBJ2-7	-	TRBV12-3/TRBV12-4	CASSSGRQHEQYF	TGTGCCAGCAGTTCCGGCAGGCAGCACGAGCAGTACTTC
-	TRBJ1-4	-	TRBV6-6	CASSLGAFANEKLFF	TGTGCCAGCAGTTTGGGGGCGTTTGCTAATGAAAAACTGTTTTTT
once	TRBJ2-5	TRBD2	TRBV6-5	CASKGMGGGEETQYF	TGTGCCAGCAAGGGCATGGGCGGGGGAGAAGAGACCCAGTACTTC
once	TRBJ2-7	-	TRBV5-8	CASSLRDYEQYF	TGTGCCAGCAGCTTAAGGGATTACGAGCAGTACTTC
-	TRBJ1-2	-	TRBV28	CASRAPRLRDQNYGYTF	TGTGCCAGCAGGGCTCCTCGCCTCAGGGACCAAAACTATGGCTACACCTTC
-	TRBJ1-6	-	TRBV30	CALQGSYNSPLHF	TGTGCCTTACAGGGCTCCTATAATTCACCCCTCCACTTT
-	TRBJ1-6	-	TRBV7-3	CASSEGQINSPLHF	TGTGCCAGCAGCGAAGGGCAGATTAATTCACCCCTCCACTTT
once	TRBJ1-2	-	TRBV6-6	CASSFRSYGYTF	TGTGCCAGCAGTTTTCGGTCATATGGCTACACCTTC
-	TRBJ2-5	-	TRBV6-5	CASRIQRTSPETQYF	TGTGCCAGCAGGATACAGCGCACTAGTCCAGAGACCCAGTACTTC
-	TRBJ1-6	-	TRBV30	CAWSMDSVFSPLHF	TGTGCCTGGAGTATGGACAGCGTATTTTCACCCCTCCACTTT
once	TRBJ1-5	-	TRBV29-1	CSVAGMGNQPQHF	TGCAGCGTTGCAGGGATGGGCAATCAGCCCCAGCATTTT
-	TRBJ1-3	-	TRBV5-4	CASSFGGVSTGNTIYF	TGTGCCAGCAGCTTTGGCGGGGTATCGACGGGAAACACCATATATTTT
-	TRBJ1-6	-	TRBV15	CATSRVKSSPLHF	TGTGCCACCAGCAGAGTTAAGAGTTCACCCCTCCACTTT
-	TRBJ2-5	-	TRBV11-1	CASSLVGQETQYF	TGTGCCAGCAGCTTAGTAGGGCAAGAGACCCAGTACTTC
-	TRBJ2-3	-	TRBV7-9	CASSRGAGDTQYF	TGTGCCAGCAGCCGGGGGGCCGGGGATACGCAGTATTTT
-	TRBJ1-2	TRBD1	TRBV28	CASTPPGGNGYTF	TGTGCCAGCACCCCCCCAGGGGGAAATGGCTACACCTTC
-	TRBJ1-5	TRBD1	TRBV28	CASCSPYRGQPQHF	TGTGCCAGCTGTTCACCTTACAGGGGTCAGCCCCAGCATTTT
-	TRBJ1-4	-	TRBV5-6	CASSLEGGNQNEKLFF	TGTGCCAGCAGCTTGGAAGGCGGGAATCAAAATGAAAAACTGTTTTTT